One sample yielded the 31 T cell receptor beta chains listed below, sequenced in a study of blood T cell repertoires in COVID-19 (dated by TCRdb to the early 2020s). The library was built by means of the immunoSEQ multiplex PCR assay. Held by TCRdb, this immuneACCESS table contains in-frame sequences only and omits some clones. Under half of the omission traces to an unresolved V gene where checked; the cause of the rest is unknown. Recorded for this sample are about 220,000 clones; about 84% of them occurred a single time. The ten largest clones take up 10% to 15% of the sample. The source material was peripheral blood. The source is a human donor in a cohort sampled during active COVID-19.

This chain joins TRBV7-3 and TRBJ2-1; maybe TRBD2 (5 bases). This CDR3 has 18 residues. Looked up from germline, CDR1 is SGHTA and CDR2 is FQGTGA. Trimming removed 4 bases at V and 5 bases at J, with 24 bases between. CDR3 residues: CASSSEPAGVAINNEQFF. The CDR3 bases are TGTGCCAGCAGCTCAGAGCCAGCCGGGGTAGCCATCAACAATGAGCAGTTCTTC.

This clone is medium-sized (0.01 to 0.1%) in the sample. This chain connects TRBV10-3 to TRBJ2-7; tentatively, D is TRBD1 (6 bases). The V and J ends lost 5 bases and 4 bases respectively, with 6 bases between them. The CDR3 runs to 11 residues. Per germline, CDR1 ENHRY and CDR2 SYGVKD. The CDR3, as DNA: TGTGCCATCAGTCAGGGGTACGAGCAGTACTTC. It encodes CAISQGYEQYF.

V gene TRBV7-2 combines with J gene TRBJ1-6, with 7 bases lining up with TRBD1. V was pared by 9 bases and J by 9 bases, with 8 bases of the junction left unmatched. Germline V CDR1 and CDR2: SGHTA, FQGNSA. The CDR3 length is 13 residues. This CDR3 is CASTGTESSPLHF. The CDR3 DNA sequence: TGTGCCAGTACGGGGACAGAAAGTTCACCCCTCCACTTT.

The chain carries TRBV4-3 and TRBJ2-3; 8 bases agree with TRBD1. Trimming took 4 bases from V and 1 from J; bases not matched to a gene: 7. CDR3 size: 16 residues. CDR1 and CDR2 (germline): LGHNA, YSLEER. The CDR3 region is CASSRTATGGTDTQYF. CDR3 DNA: TGCGCCAGCAGCCGTACGGCGACAGGGGGCACAGATACGCAGTATTTT.

The chain joins TRBV11-2 to TRBJ2-5; 10 bases match TRBD2. The CDR3 covers 14 residues. CDR1 SGHAT and CDR2 FQNNGV come from the germline V gene. With V trimmed by 6 bases and J by 4 bases, 5 bases remained unmatched. CDR3 region: CASSNGLAAETQYF. DNA of the CDR3: TGTGCCAGCAGTAATGGACTAGCGGCAGAGACCCAGTACTTC.

This chain links TRBV11-2 with TRBJ1-1; 7 bases align to TRBD1. With 6 bases clipped from V and 7 bases from J, the junction kept 11 bases outside the gene matches. The CDR3 spans 14 residues. Per the germline V gene, CDR1 is SGHAT and CDR2 is FQNNGV. CDR3 nucleotides: TGTGCCAGCAGTTCCCAACCGGGACAGAATGAAGCTTTCTTT. Translated: CASSSQPGQNEAFF. The full variable domain, with the rest looked up from reference TRBV11-2 and TRBJ1-1, is EAGVAQSPRYKIIEKRQSVAFWCNPISGHATLYWYQQILGQGPKLLIQFQNNGVVDDSQLPKDRFSAERLKGVDSTLKIQPAKLEDSAVYLCASSSQPGQNEAFFGQGTRLTVV.

The rearrangement links TRBV2 to TRBJ2-7; a possible D gene is TRBD1 (6 bases). V was cut by 3 bases and J by 0 bases, with 12 bases left in between. The germline V gene encodes CDR1 SNHLY and CDR2 FYNNEI. The CDR3 loop spans 15 amino acids. CDR3 in amino acids: CASSDSRGYSYEQYF. CDR3 sequence (DNA): TGTGCCAGCAGTGATTCCAGGGGTTACTCCTACGAGCAGTACTTC.

The chain uses TRBV7-2 and TRBJ2-7, with 7 nucleotides matching TRBD1. V shed 5 bases and J 4 bases; nucleotides not matched to a gene: 8. Germline CDR1 SGHTA, CDR2 FQGNSA. This CDR3 is built from 14 residues. DNA for the CDR3: TGTGCCAGCAGCGTTACGGCAGGGGGTTACGAGCAGTACTTC. It codes for CASSVTAGGYEQYF.

This clone was seen a few times. The gene calls are TRBV11-2 and TRBJ2-5, with D hard to call. CDR3 length equals 14 residues. Germline values: CDR1 SGHAT, CDR2 FQNNGV. V lost 5 bases and J 2 bases, leaving 12 bases between the germline ends. Here the CDR3 reads CASSPSQWQETQYF. As DNA, the CDR3 is TGTGCCAGCAGCCCTTCGCAGTGGCAAGAGACCCAGTACTTC.

The chain couples TRBV19 to TRBJ2-1, with 9 positions matching TRBD2. This CDR3 has 17 amino acids. From germline, CDR1 is LNHDA and CDR2 SQIVND (reference sequence). V was pared by 3 bases and J by 7 bases, with 13 bases of the junction left unmatched. Written as DNA, the CDR3 is TGTGCCAGTAGTATCCTCGGTGGTAGCGGGAGTTTAAATGAGCAGTTCTTC. Its translation: CASSILGGSGSLNEQFF.

V usage is TRBV7-9 and J usage is TRBJ2-7, with D maybe TRBD2 (6 bases). Germline-derived CDR1 and CDR2 are SEHNR and FQNEAQ (reference sequence). Between the trimmed V and J ends, which lost 3 bases and 6 bases, there was a span of 15 bases. CDR3 length: 14 residues. The CDR3 spells CASSLAGTSSEQYF. The DNA of the CDR3 is TGTGCCAGCAGCTTGGCCGGGACTTCCAGCGAGCAGTACTTC. Filled out from reference TRBV7-9 and TRBJ2-7, the complete variable domain reads DTGVSQNPRHKITKRGQNVTFRCDPISEHNRLYWYRQTLGQGPEFLTYFQNEAQLEKSRLLSDRFSAERPKGSFSTLEIQRTEQGDSAMYLCASSLAGTSSEQYFGPGTRLTVT.

The chain carries TRBV29-1 and TRBJ1-4; TRBD1 aligns across 7 bases. With V trimmed by 4 bases and J by 8 bases, 7 bases remained unmatched. Germline V gene data show CDR1 as SQVTM and CDR2 as ANQGSEA. The CDR3 totals 13 residues. The CDR3 region is CSVAGQGDEKLFF. CDR3 DNA: TGCAGCGTTGCAGGGCAGGGGGACGAAAAACTGTTTTTT.

The V gene is TRBV3-1 (or the pseudogene TRBV3-2), the J gene TRBJ2-1; TRBD2 matches 13 bases. Germline V CDR1 and CDR2: LGHDT, YNNKEL (reference sequence). The V and J ends lost 1 base and 2 bases, in that order; junction bases with no gene match: 5. The CDR3 is 18 amino acids. The CDR3 here is CASSQALAGGPTYNEQFF. The CDR3 DNA follows: TGTGCCAGCAGCCAAGCACTAGCGGGAGGGCCTACCTACAATGAGCAGTTCTTC.

V and J are TRBV6-2 or TRBV6-3 and TRBJ1-1, with TRBD1 as a possible D gene (5 bases). Between the trimmed V and J ends, which lost 1 base and 2 bases, there was a span of 11 bases. This CDR3 is built from 15 residues. Germline CDR1 MNHEY, CDR2 SVGEGT. The CDR3: CASSYLGRRNTEAFF. Here the CDR3 DNA reads TGTGCCAGCAGTTACTTGGGGCGTCGTAACACTGAAGCTTTCTTT.

The rearrangement links TRBV27 to TRBJ2-5, with 11 bases matching TRBD2. Germline loops: CDR1 MNHEY, CDR2 SMNVEV (reference sequence). After removal of 4 bases from V and 3 bases from J, the junction contained 4 bases not matched to a gene. This CDR3 is 15 amino acids long. CDR3 loop: CASSSLAGGEETQYF. CDR3 bases: TGTGCCAGCAGTTCTTTAGCGGGAGGGGAAGAGACCCAGTACTTC.

Concerning this clone itself: Other DNA sequences of this sample code for an identical CDR3. This chain links TRBV6-6 with TRBJ1-5, with D hard to call. CDR3 length: 13 residues. V was pared by 0 bases and J by 5 bases, with 5 bases between. Germline-derived CDR1 and CDR2 are MNHNY and SVGAGI (reference sequence). The CDR3 region is CASSYSRDQPQHF. CDR3 coding DNA: TGTGCCAGCAGTTACTCGCGCGATCAGCCCCAGCATTTT.

This clone is a singleton in its sample. The chain employs TRBV5-4 and TRBJ2-7; a weak D match, TRBD2 (5 bases). This CDR3 comprises 14 residues. Germline lookup yields CDR1 SGHNT and CDR2 YYREEE (reference sequence). Trimming took 0 bases from V and 6 from J, leaving 13 bases between them. The DNA for the CDR3 is TGTGCCAGCAGCTTGGGAGGGTGGCTTGGCGAGCAGTACTTC. Amino acids: CASSLGGWLGEQYF.

The V call is TRBV5-5, the J call TRBJ1-6; 10 bases are shared with TRBD1. Germline CDR1 SGHKS, CDR2 YYEKEE (reference sequence). V lost 4 bases and J lost 7; bases outside the gene matches: 5. This CDR3 is 15 amino acids long. The CDR3 is CASSEGQGGNSPLHF. In DNA, the CDR3 is TGTGCCAGCAGCGAAGGACAGGGGGGGAATTCACCCCTCCACTTT.

The J gene is TRBJ2-2, the V gene TRBV6-2 or TRBV6-3, with 10 bases that match TRBD2. Germline V gene data show CDR1 as MNHEY and CDR2 as SVGEGT. There are 19 residues in the CDR3. V shed 2 bases and J 7 bases; nucleotides not matched to a gene: 16. As DNA, the CDR3 is TGTGCCAGCAGTTACCCTGGACTAGCGGCGGTCGGTGAAAGCGGGGAGCTGTTTTTT. Translated, it gives CASSYPGLAAVGESGELFF.

The chain couples TRBV15 to TRBJ1-6; D might be TRBD1 (5 bases). Trimming left V 4 bases short and J 6 bases short, with 10 bases between. Germline-derived CDR1 and CDR2 are LNHNV and YYDKDF (reference sequence). This CDR3 contains 14 residues. CDR3 nucleotide sequence: TGTGCCACCAGCAAAGGAAGGGGTAATTCACCCCTCCACTTT. Amino acids: CATSKGRGNSPLHF.

CDR3 protein: CASSPGQGAPQETQYF. In nucleotides, the CDR3 is TGTGCCAGCTCACCGGGACAGGGGGCCCCCCAAGAGACCCAGTACTTC. V and J are TRBV18 and TRBJ2-5, with 12 bases fitting TRBD1. Germline V gene data show CDR1 as KGHSH and CDR2 as LQKENI. J lost 1 base, V lost 3 bases, and 3 bases had no gene match. This CDR3 has 16 residues.

This clone is a singleton in its sample. The chain employs TRBV6-2 or TRBV6-3 and TRBJ1-1; D uncertain. The CDR3 covers 13 residues. With 2 bases removed from V and 0 bases from J, the gap between germline ends came to 4 bases. Germline V gives CDR1 MNHEY, CDR2 SVGEGT. CDR3 bases: TGTGCCAGCAGTTACATAATGAACACTGAAGCTTTCTTT. Protein product: CASSYIMNTEAFF.

This clone was detected ten times or more. This chain connects TRBV5-1 to TRBJ2-7, with D perhaps matching TRBD1 (6 bases). Trimming left V 0 bases short and J 3 bases short, with 10 bases between. Germline V gene lookup returns CDR1 SGHRS and CDR2 YFSETQ. The CDR3 sequence is 14 residues long. The CDR3 spells CASSLEQGYYEQYF. In DNA, the CDR3 is TGCGCCAGCAGCTTGGAACAGGGTTACTACGAGCAGTACTTC.

V gene TRBV28 combines with J gene TRBJ2-7, with 7 bases lining up with TRBD1. Germline V CDR1 and CDR2: MDHEN, SYDVKM. Germline trimming cut 5 bases from V and 2 bases from J; bases unmatched to any gene: 9. There are 15 residues in the CDR3. The CDR3 DNA sequence: TGTGCCAGCAGTAATACCGGGACAGAGACCTACGAGCAGTACTTC. This translates into CASSNTGTETYEQYF. The complete variable domain, with remaining parts taken from reference TRBV28 and TRBJ2-7, reads DVKVTQSSRYLVKRTGEKVFLECVQDMDHENMFWYRQDPGLGLRLIYFSYDVKMKEKGDIPEGYSVSREKKERFSLILESASTNQTSMYLCASSNTGTETYEQYFGPGTRLTVT.

This clone was observed at least ten times. This chain uses TRBV2 with TRBJ2-3, with a tentative D call TRBD2 (5 bases). Trimming left V 8 bases short and J 0 bases short, with 9 bases between. This CDR3 comprises 13 residues. The germline V gene encodes CDR1 SNHLY and CDR2 FYNNEI. CDR3 nucleotide sequence: TGTGCCAGCGAAACGGGGAGCACAGATACGCAGTATTTT. This codes for CASETGSTDTQYF.

This clone was counted only a few times. The chain employs TRBV6-5 and TRBJ1-1; weak D call: TRBD1 (5 bases). The CDR3 contains 14 residues. Trimming left V 6 bases short and J 1 base short, with 12 bases between. CDR1 is MNHEY, CDR2 SVGAGI, per germline. The CDR3 reads CASRSLTGNTEAFF. The CDR3 nucleotides are TGTGCCAGCAGATCGCTTACAGGGAACACTGAAGCTTTCTTT.

J is TRBJ2-1 and V is TRBV20-1, with TRBD2 identical over 10 bases. Germline CDR1 is DFQATT and CDR2 is SNEGSKA (reference sequence). Trimming at V came to 3 bases and at J to 10 bases, leaving 18 bases not matched to a gene. The CDR3 runs to 17 residues. CDR3 loop: CSASRSSGGSPSWEQFF. DNA for the CDR3: TGCAGTGCTAGTAGATCTAGCGGGGGTTCCCCATCATGGGAGCAGTTCTTC.

V gene TRBV18 combines with J gene TRBJ2-7; D may be TRBD1 (6 bases). This CDR3 spans 12 amino acids. Looked up from germline, CDR1 is KGHSH and CDR2 is LQKENI. Trimming removed 4 bases at V and 4 bases at J, with 8 bases between. The CDR3 DNA is TGTGCCAGCTCACGACAGGTGTACGAGCAGTACTTC. Translation gives CASSRQVYEQYF.

The J gene is TRBJ2-1, the V gene TRBV11-3; TRBD2 aligns across 13 bases. V trimming: 5 bases; J trimming: 7 bases; junction bases outside the gene matches: 5. This CDR3 region has 15 residues. Germline CDR1 is SGHNT and CDR2 is YENEEA. CDR3 DNA sequence: TGTGCCAGCAGCGTCGGACTAGCGGGAGATAATGAGCAGTTCTTC. It encodes CASSVGLAGDNEQFF.

This chain connects TRBV5-1 to TRBJ2-7; D may be TRBD2 (6 bases). Deletions cut 4 bases from V and 1 base from J, with 12 bases between. This CDR3 is built from 14 residues. From germline, CDR1 is SGHRS and CDR2 YFSETQ. CDR3 coding DNA: TGCGCCAGCAGCCCAGGGACTCCGTCCTACGAGCAGTACTTC. Protein product: CASSPGTPSYEQYF.

V is TRBV5-1 and J is TRBJ2-1, with 8 bases matching TRBD1. The CDR3 consists of 15 residues. Trimming at V came to 4 bases and at J to 4 bases, leaving 7 bases not matched to a gene. CDR1 and CDR2 from the germline V gene are SGHRS and YFSETQ. The CDR3 DNA is TGCGCCAGCAGCGGGGGAACAGGGGGATACAATGAGCAGTTCTTC. Amino acids: CASSGGTGGYNEQFF.